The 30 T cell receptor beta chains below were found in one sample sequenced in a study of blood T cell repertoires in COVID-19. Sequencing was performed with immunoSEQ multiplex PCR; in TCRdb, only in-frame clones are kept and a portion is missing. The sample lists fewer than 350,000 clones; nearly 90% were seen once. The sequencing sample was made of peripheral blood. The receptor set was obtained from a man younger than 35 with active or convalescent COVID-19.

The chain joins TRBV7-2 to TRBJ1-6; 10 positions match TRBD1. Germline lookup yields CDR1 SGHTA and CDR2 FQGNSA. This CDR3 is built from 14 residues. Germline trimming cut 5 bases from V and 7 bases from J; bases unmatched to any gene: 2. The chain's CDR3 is CASSAGQGNSPLHF. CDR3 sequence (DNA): TGTGCCAGCAGCGCGGGACAGGGGAATTCACCCCTCCACTTT.

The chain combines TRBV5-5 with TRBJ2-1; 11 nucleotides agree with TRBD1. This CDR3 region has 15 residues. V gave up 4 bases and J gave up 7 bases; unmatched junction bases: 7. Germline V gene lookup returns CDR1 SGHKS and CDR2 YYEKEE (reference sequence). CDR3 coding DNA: TGTGCCAGCAGCCCCGGGACAGGGGGGAGGAATGAGCAGTTCTTC. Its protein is CASSPGTGGRNEQFF.

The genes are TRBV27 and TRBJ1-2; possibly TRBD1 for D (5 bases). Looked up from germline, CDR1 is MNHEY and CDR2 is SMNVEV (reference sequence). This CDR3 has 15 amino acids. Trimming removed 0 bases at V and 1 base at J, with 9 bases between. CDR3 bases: TGTGCCAGCAGTTTATCGTCGGGGGGTAACTATGGCTACACCTTC. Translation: CASSLSSGGNYGYTF.

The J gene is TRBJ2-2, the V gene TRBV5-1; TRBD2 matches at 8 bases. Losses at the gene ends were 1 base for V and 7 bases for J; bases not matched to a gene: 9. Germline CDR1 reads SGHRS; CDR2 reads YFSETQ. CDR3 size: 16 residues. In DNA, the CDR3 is TGCGCCAGCAGCTTGACTAGCGGAGCCCCGAACGGGGAGCTGTTTTTT. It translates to CASSLTSGAPNGELFF.

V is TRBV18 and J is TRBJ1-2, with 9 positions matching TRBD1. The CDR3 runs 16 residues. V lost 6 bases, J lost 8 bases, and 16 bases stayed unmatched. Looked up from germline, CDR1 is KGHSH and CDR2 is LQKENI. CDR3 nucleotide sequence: TGTGCCAGCTCGCCAACCCCCCGGGACAGGGTTGGGGGCTACACCTTC. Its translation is CASSPTPRDRVGGYTF.

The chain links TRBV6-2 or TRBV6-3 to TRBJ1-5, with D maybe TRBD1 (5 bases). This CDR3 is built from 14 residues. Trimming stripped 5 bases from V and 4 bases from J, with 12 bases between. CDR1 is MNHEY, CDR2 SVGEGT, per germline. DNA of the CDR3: TGTGCCAGCAGTCGTCTCGACAGAAATCAGCCCCAGCATTTT. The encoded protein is CASSRLDRNQPQHF.

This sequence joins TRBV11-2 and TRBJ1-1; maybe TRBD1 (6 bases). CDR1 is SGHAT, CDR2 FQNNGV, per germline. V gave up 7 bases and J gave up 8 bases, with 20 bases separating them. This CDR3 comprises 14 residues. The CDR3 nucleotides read TGTGCCAGCAAGCAGGGGTGGTCGAGTGGCGAAGCTTTCTTT. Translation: CASKQGWSSGEAFF.

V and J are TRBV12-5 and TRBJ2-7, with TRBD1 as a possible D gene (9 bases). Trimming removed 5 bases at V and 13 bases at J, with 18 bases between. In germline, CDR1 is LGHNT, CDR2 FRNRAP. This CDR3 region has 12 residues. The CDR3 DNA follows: TGTGCTAGTGGTCCGGGAGGGACAGGGCTTTACTTC. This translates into CASGPGGTGLYF.

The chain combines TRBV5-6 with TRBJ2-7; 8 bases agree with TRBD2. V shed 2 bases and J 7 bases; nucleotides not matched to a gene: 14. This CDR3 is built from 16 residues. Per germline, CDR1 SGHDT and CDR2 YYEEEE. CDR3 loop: CASSFLSSGYPPEQYF. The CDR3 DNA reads TGTGCCAGCAGCTTTCTGTCTAGCGGGTACCCGCCGGAGCAGTACTTC.

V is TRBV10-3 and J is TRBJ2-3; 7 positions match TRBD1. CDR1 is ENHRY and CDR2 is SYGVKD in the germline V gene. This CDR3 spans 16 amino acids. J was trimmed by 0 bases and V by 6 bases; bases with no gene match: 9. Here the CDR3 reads CAISRARDSSTDTQYF. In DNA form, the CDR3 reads TGTGCCATCAGCAGGGCCCGGGACAGTAGCACAGATACGCAGTATTTT.

The CDR3 DNA reads TGTGCCAGCGGCCGGACAGGGGCCACAGATACGCAGTATTTT. Encoded protein: CASGRTGATDTQYF. The chain combines TRBV9 with TRBJ2-3; 9 nucleotides line up with TRBD1. V lost 7 bases and J lost 2; bases outside the gene matches: 5. This CDR3 spans 14 amino acids. CDR1 and CDR2 (germline): SGDLS, YYNGEE. Supplemented by reference TRBV9 and TRBJ2-3, the full variable domain reads DSGVTQTPKHLITATGQRVTLRCSPRSGDLSVYWYQQSLDQGLQFLIQYYNGEERAKGNILERFSAQQFPDLHSELNLSSLELGDSALYFCASGRTGATDTQYFGPGTRLTVL.

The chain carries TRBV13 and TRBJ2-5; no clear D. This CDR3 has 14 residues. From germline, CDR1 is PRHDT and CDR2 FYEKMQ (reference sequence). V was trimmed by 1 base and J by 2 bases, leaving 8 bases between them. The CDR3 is CASSLEPLQETQYF. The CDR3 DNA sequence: TGTGCCAGCAGCTTAGAGCCTTTACAAGAGACCCAGTACTTC.

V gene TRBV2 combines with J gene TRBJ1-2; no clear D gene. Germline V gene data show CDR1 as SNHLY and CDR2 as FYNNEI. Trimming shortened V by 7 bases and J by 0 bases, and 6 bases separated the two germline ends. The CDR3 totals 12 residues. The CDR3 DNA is TGTGCCAGCACCCAGTCTAACTATGGCTACACCTTC. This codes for CASTQSNYGYTF. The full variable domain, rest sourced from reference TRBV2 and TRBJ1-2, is EPEVTQTPSHQVTQMGQEVILRCVPISNHLYFYWYRQILGQKVEFLVSFYNNEISEKSEIFDDQFSVERPDGSNFTLKIRSTKLEDSAMYFCASTQSNYGYTFGSGTRLTVV.

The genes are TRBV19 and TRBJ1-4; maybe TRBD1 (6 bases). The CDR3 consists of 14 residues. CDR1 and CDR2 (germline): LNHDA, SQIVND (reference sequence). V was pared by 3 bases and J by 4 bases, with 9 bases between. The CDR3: CASSISGVNEKLFF. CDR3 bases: TGTGCCAGTAGTATTTCAGGGGTTAATGAAAAACTGTTTTTT.

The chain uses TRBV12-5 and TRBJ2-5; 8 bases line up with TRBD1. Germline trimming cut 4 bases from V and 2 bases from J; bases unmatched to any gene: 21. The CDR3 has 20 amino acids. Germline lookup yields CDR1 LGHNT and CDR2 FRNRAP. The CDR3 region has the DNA TGTGCTAGTGGTTCCCACCCGACAGGGGATAAACACCGGGATCAAGAGACCCAGTACTTC. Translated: CASGSHPTGDKHRDQETQYF.

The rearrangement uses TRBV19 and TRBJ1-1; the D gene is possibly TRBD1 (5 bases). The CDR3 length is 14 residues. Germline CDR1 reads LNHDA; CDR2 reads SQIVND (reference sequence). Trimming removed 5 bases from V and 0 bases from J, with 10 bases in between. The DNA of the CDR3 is TGTGCCAGTAGTCAACAGGTAATGAACACTGAAGCTTTCTTT. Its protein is CASSQQVMNTEAFF.

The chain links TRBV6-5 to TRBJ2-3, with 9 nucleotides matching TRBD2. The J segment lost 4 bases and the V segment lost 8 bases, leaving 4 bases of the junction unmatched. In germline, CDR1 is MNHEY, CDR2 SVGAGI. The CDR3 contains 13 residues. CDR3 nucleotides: TGTGCCAGCTCGCGGGGGGGTGCAGATACGCAGTATTTT. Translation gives CASSRGGADTQYF.

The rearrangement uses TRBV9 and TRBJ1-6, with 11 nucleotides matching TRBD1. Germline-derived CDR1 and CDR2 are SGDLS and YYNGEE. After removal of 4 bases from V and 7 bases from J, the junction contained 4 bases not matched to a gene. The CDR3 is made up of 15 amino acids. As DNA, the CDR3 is TGTGCCAGCAGCCTCCGGGACAGGGGGAATTCACCCCTCCACTTT. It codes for CASSLRDRGNSPLHF. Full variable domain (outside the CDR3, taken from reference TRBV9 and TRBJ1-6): DSGVTQTPKHLITATGQRVTLRCSPRSGDLSVYWYQQSLDQGLQFLIQYYNGEERAKGNILERFSAQQFPDLHSELNLSSLELGDSALYFCASSLRDRGNSPLHFGNGTRLTVT.

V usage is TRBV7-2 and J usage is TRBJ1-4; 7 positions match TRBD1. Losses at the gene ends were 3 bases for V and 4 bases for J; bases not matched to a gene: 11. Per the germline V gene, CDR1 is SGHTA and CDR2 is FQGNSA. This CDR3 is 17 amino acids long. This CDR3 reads CASSLEDTGALNEKLFF. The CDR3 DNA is TGTGCCAGCAGCTTGGAGGATACAGGGGCACTTAATGAAAAACTGTTTTTT.

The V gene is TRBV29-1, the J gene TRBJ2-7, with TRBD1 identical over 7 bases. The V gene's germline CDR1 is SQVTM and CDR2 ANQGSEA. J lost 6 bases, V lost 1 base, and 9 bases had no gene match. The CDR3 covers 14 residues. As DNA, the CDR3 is TGCAGCGTTGAAGGGGACAGTGGGGCGGCCGAGCAGTACTTC. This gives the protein CSVEGDSGAAEQYF.

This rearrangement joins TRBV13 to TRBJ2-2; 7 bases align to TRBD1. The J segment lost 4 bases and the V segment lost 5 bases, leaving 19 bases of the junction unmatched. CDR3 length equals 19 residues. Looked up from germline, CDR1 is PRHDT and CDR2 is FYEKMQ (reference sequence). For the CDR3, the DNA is TGTGCCAGCAGCCCGAATAGCCCCCTCGACAGGGTGGTCACCGGGGAGCTGTTTTTT. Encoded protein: CASSPNSPLDRVVTGELFF.

The CDR3 region is CASSRGQGAPYNEQFF. The CDR3, as DNA: TGCGCCAGCAGTCGGGGACAGGGGGCTCCGTACAATGAGCAGTTCTTC. V is TRBV5-1 and J is TRBJ2-1, with 12 bases that match TRBD1. This CDR3 spans 16 amino acids. Germline V lookup: CDR1 SGHRS, CDR2 YFSETQ. V trimming: 5 bases; J trimming: 4 bases; junction bases outside the gene matches: 7.

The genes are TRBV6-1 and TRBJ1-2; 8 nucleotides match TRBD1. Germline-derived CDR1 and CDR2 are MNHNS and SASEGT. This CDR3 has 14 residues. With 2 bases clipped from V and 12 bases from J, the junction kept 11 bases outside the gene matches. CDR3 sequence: CASSEKSRGLGNTF. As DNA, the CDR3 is TGTGCCAGCAGTGAAAAAAGCAGGGGGCTGGGAAACACCTTC.

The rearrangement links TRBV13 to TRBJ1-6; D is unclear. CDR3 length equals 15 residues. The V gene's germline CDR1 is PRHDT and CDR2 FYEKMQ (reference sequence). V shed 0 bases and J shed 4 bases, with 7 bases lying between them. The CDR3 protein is CASSLGTPYNSPLHF. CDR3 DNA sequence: TGTGCCAGCAGCTTAGGGACACCATATAATTCACCCCTCCACTTT.

This chain's CDR3 is CASSVGLVGAYEQYF. The CDR3 nucleotides read TGTGCCAGCAGCGTAGGTTTGGTAGGGGCCTACGAGCAGTACTTC. V usage is TRBV9 and J usage is TRBJ2-7; a possible D gene is TRBD1 (5 bases). The CDR3 covers 15 residues. V lost 0 bases, J lost 2 bases, and 12 bases lay in between. Looked up from germline, CDR1 is SGDLS and CDR2 is YYNGEE.

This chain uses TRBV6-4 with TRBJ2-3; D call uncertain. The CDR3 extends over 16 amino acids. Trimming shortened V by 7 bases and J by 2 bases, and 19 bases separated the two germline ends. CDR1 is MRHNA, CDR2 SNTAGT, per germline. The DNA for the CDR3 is TGTGCCAGCACCCCGACGAGACGACTCCACACAGATACGCAGTATTTT. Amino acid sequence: CASTPTRRLHTDTQYF.

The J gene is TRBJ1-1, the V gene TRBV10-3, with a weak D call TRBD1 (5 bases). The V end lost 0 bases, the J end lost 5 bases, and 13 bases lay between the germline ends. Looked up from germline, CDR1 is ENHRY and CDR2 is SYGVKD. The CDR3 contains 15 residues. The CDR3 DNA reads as TGTGCCATCAGTGAGTCGCCGGGACTGGGGACTGAAGCTTTCTTT. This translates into CAISESPGLGTEAFF.

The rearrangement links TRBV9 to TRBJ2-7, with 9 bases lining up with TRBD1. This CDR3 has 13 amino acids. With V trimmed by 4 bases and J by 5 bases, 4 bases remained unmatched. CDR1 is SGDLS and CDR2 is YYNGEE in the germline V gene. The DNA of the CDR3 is TGTGCCAGCAGCCCTGGGACAGGGAACGAGCAGTACTTC. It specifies CASSPGTGNEQYF.

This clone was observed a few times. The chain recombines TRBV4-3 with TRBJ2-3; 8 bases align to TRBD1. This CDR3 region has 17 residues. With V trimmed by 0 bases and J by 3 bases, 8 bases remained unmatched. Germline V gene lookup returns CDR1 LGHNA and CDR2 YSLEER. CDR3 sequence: CASSQDGGGQGTDTQYF. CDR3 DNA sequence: TGCGCCAGCAGCCAAGACGGGGGAGGACAGGGAACAGATACGCAGTATTTT.

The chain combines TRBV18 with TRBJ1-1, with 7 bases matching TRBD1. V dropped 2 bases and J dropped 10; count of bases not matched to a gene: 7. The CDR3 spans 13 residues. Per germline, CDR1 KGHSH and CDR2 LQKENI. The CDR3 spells CASSPIGQAGAFF. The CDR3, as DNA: TGTGCCAGCTCACCAATCGGACAGGCTGGAGCTTTCTTT.